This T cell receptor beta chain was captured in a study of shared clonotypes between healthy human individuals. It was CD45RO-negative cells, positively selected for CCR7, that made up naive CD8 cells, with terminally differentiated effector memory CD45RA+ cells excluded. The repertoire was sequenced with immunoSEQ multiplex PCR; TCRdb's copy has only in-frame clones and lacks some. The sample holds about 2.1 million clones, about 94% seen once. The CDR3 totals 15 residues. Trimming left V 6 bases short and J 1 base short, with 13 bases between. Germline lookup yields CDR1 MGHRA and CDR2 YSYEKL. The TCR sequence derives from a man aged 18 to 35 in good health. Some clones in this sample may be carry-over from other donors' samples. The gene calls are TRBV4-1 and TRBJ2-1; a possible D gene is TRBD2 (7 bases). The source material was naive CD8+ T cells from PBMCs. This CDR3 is CASSGSGTSYNEQFF. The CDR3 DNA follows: TGCGCCAGCAGTGGCAGCGGGACATCCTACAATGAGCAGTTCTTC.